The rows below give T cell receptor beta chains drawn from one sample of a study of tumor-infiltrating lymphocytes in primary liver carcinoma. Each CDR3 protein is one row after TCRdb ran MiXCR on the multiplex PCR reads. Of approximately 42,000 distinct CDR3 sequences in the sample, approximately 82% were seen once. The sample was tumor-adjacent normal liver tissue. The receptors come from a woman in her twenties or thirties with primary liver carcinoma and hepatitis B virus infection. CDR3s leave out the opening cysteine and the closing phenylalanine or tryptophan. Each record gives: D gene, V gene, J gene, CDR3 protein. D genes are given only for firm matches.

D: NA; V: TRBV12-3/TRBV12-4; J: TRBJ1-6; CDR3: TSSRQVHSPLH
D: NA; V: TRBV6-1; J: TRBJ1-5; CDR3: ASSEQAYPNQPQH
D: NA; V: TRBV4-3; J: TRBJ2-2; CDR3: ASSQRAGTLTLELF
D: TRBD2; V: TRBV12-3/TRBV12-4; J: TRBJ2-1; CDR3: ASSSLRTSGSSSYNEQL
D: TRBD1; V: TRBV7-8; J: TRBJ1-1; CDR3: ASNRGRGRENSEAF
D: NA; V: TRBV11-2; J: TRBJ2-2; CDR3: ISSLAGTGGELF
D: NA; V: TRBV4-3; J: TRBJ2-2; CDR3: ANRHGTGELF
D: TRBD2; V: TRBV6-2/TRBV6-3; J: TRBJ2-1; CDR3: ANRYGSAGLAGGPNNEQF
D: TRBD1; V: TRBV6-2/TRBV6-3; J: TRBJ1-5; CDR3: VSGYGGQANSFSQPHH
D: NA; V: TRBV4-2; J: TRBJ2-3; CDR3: ANSQDPGDTQY
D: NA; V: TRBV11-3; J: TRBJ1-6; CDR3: ASSLRRDSLLH
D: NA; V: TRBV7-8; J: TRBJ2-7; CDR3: ANSSPRGLTLYEQY
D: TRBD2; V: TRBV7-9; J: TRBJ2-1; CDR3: ASSPGLAGRSYNEQL
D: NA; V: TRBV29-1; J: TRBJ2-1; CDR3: SVETSNHNEQF
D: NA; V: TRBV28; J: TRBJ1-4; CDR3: ASSLRTVEKLF
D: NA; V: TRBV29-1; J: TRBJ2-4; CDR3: SVNLGARNNQY
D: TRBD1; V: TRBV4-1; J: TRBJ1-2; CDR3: ASNQDRQGAAFGYT
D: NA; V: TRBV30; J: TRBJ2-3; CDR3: AWVPNTDTQY
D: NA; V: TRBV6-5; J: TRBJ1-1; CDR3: ASSLSIGTEAF
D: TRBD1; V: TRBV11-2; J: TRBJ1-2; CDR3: ASSPTGDRANYGYT
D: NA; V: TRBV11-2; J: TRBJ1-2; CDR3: ASSLAFAFGGYT
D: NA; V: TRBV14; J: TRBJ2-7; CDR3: ASSQQRGWPYEEY
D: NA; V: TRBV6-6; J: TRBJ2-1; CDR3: ASMDGTTRRNEQF
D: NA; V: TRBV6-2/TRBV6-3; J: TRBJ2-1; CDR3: ASCYRETHNEQF
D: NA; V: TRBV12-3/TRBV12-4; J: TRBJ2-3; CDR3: VSSFVRSTDMQY
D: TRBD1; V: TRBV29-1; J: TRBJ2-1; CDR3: SVEQRDRGYNEQF
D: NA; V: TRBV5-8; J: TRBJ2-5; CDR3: ASSLVLEVEVIQY
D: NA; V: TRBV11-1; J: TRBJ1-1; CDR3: ASSPRGVMKTEAF
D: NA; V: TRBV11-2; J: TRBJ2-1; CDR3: ASSTSQEGGYNEQF
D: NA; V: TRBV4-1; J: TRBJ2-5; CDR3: VSSQEERGGESQY
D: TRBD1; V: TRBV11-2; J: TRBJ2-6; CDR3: ASNPTGGPRSGANVLT
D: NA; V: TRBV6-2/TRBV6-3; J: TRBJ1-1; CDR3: ASIITQGLPEAF
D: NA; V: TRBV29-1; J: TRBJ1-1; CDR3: SVSIELITKAF
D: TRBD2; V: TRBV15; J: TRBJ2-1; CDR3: ATSTSSGLAGGDEQF
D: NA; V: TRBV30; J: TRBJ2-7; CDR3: ALIRAGPPYEQY
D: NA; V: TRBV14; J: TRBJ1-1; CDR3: ASSQFGGPNNEAF
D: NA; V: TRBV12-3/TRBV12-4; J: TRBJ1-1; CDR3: GSSFLSEAI
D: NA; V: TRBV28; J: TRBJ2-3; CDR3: ASSFGEHTQY
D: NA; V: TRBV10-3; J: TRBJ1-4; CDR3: AFSRGSNEKLF
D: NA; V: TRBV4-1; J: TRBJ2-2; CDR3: ASSPGLPAEELL
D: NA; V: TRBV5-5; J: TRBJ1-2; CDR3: ASCLEYLAQPYGYT
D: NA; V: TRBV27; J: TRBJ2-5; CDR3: ASSLLGGKETQY
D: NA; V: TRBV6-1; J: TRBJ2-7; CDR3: ASSEGGGGSFEQY
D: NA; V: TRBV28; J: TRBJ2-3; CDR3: ASSFDSMRWGTDTQY
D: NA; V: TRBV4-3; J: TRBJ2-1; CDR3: ASSHTELVNERF
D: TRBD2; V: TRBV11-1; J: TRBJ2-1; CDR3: ASSSAALVAGLNEQF
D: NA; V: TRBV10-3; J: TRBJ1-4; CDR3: VISDSGRSEKLF
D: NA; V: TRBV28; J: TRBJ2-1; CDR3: ASRGASGYNEQF
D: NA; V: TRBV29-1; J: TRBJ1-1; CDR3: SVLSGRTIEAF
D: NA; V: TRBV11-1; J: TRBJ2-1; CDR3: ACSLGSYNEQF
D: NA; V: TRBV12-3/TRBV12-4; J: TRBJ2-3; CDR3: ASSLAGEHDTQY